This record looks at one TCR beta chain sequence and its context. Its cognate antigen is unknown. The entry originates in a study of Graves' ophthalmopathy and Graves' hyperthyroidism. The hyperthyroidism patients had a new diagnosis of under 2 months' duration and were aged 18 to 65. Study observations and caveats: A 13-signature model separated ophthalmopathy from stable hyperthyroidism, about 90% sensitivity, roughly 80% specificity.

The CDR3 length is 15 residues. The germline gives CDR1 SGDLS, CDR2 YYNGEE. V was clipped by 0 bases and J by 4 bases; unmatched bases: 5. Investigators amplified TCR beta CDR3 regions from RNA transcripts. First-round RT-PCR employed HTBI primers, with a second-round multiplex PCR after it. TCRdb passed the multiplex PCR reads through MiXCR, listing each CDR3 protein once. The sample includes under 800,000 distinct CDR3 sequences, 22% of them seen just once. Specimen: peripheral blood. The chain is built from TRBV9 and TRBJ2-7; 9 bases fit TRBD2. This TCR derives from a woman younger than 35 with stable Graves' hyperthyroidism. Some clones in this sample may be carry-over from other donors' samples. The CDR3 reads CASSVDSGSMYEQYF. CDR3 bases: TGTGCCAGCAGCGTAGATAGCGGGAGTATGTACGAGCAGTACTTC. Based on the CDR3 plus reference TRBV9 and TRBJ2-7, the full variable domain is DSGVTQTPKHLITATGQRVTLRCSPRSGDLSVYWYQQSLDQGLQFLIQYYNGEERAKGNILERFSAQQFPDLHSELNLSSLELGDSALYFCASSVDSGSMYEQYFGPGTRLTVT.